Presented here are 25 T cell receptor beta chains from one specimen sequenced in a study of neurological immune-mediated disorders (dated by TCRdb to about 2019). The receptor library was made with 5' RACE. Sequenced on an Illumina HiSeq 2500. TCRdb redid the processing of the public reads, applying fastp at Q25 and MiXCR, and retained in-frame beta chains. Duplicate CDR3 protein sequences are folded into a single record with the most common DNA and genes. The sample has roughly 16,000 distinct CDR3 sequences on record, roughly 14% of them singletons. Of the sample, about an eighth falls within the top ten clones. Sequenced sample: PBMCs. These TCRs come from a man in his sixties with HTLV-1-associated myelopathy (HAM/TSP).

This clonotype was detected many times. The CDR3 reads CSACRAGDDKNIQYF. Written as DNA, the CDR3 is TGCAGTGCTTGCCGGGCCGGGGATGACAAAAACATTCAGTACTTC. This chain joins TRBV20-1 and TRBJ2-4; TRBD2 is a possible D gene (5 bases). Germline loops: CDR1 DFQATT, CDR2 SNEGSKA (reference sequence). The CDR3 extends over 15 amino acids. V lost 5 bases and J lost 3, with 17 bases in between.

The sample holds many counts of this clonotype. V is TRBV7-9 and J is TRBJ2-7; no clear D gene. CDR1 is SEHNR and CDR2 is FQNEAQ in the germline V gene (reference sequence). Trimming removed 1 base at V and 0 bases at J, with 13 bases between. This CDR3 is 16 amino acids long. As DNA, the CDR3 is TGTGCCAGCAGCTTAGGGTTAAATTTCGACTCCTACGAGCAGTACTTC. This encodes CASSLGLNFDSYEQYF. Looking up the rest from reference TRBV7-9 and TRBJ2-7 gives the full variable domain: DTGVSQNPRHKITKRGQNVTFRCDPISEHNRLYWYRQTLGQGPEFLTYFQNEAQLEKSRLLSDRFSAERPKGSFSTLEIQRTEQGDSAMYLCASSLGLNFDSYEQYFGPGTRLTVT.

By proportion, this clonotype is medium-sized. This chain connects TRBV27 to TRBJ2-5; D is unclear. V lost 4 bases to trimming and J lost 7 bases, with 13 bases between them. This CDR3 contains 13 residues. Germline CDR1 MNHEY, CDR2 SMNVEV (reference sequence). The CDR3 bases are TGTGCCAGCAGTTCGACCCAATCGGGGACCCAGTACTTC. Translated, it gives CASSSTQSGTQYF.

In regard to this clonotype: A read error may produce the germline difference seen at one junction end. The V gene is TRBV5-1, the J gene TRBJ2-5, with D uncertain. Germline values: CDR1 SGHRS, CDR2 YFSETQ. CDR3 length: 14 residues. This CDR3 is CASSLRDTQENQYF. The CDR3 DNA reads as TGCGCCAGCAGCTTGCGAGACACACAAGAGAACCAGTACTTC. The full variable domain, its missing parts supplied by reference TRBV5-1 and TRBJ2-5, is KAGVTQTPRYLIKTRGQQVTLSCSPISGHRSVSWYQQTPGQGLQFLFEYFSETQRNKGNFPGRFSGRQFSNSRSEMNVSTLELGDSALYLCASSLRDTQENQYFGPGTRLLVL.

This clonotype has a count of ten or more. The chain links TRBV5-1 to TRBJ2-2; 13 nucleotides match TRBD2. Trimming at V came to 4 bases and at J to 4 bases, leaving 7 bases not matched to a gene. Looked up from germline, CDR1 is SGHRS and CDR2 is YFSETQ. CDR3 length: 17 residues. This CDR3 is CASSPGLAGVGTGELFF. The DNA for the CDR3 is TGCGCCAGCAGCCCCGGACTAGCGGGGGTTGGCACCGGGGAGCTGTTTTTT.

By frequency in the sample, this clonotype is medium-sized. The rearrangement links TRBV3-1 to TRBJ1-6; 11 nucleotides match TRBD1. This CDR3 comprises 13 residues. Germline lookup yields CDR1 LGHDT and CDR2 YNNKEL (reference sequence). After removal of 5 bases from V and 13 bases from J, the junction contained 4 bases not matched to a gene. The CDR3 reads CASSRDRGTPLHF. The CDR3 DNA is TGTGCCAGCAGCAGGGACAGGGGGACCCCCCTCCACTTT.

This clonotype was recorded at least ten times. The gene calls are TRBV3-1 and TRBJ1-3, with D possibly matching TRBD1 (6 bases). Germline CDR1 and CDR2: LGHDT and YNNKEL (reference sequence). Trimming shortened V by 1 base and J by 4 bases, and 11 bases separated the two germline ends. The CDR3 length is 15 residues. CDR3 sequence reads: CASSQAGTRGNTIYF. The CDR3 DNA is TGTGCCAGCAGCCAAGCCGGGACAAGAGGAAACACCATATATTTT.

Many counts were recorded for this clonotype. This chain uses TRBV3-1 with TRBJ2-2; TRBD2 matches 9 bases. CDR3 length: 17 residues. Trimming took 0 bases from V and 5 from J; bases not matched to a gene: 7. CDR1 is LGHDT and CDR2 is YNNKEL in the germline V gene (reference sequence). The CDR3 DNA follows: TGTGCCAGCAGCCAAGAAAGGGCGGGGGGGCGTACCGGGGAGCTGTTTTTT. Its protein product is CASSQERAGGRTGELFF.

This clonotype was detected a few times. The J gene is TRBJ2-7, the V gene TRBV27, with a tentative D call TRBD1 (5 bases). The CDR3 spans 13 residues. V was clipped by 2 bases and J by 4 bases, with 9 bases between them. Germline V gene data show CDR1 as MNHEY and CDR2 as SMNVEV (reference sequence). CDR3 in amino acids: CASSLGAGYEQYF. CDR3 DNA: TGTGCCAGCAGTTTAGGGGCAGGTTACGAGCAGTACTTC.

In its sample, this clonotype was seen many times. The rearrangement joins TRBV7-2 to TRBJ2-1, with 13 bases identical to TRBD2. The CDR3 runs 19 residues. Germline loops: CDR1 SGHTA, CDR2 FQGNSA. Germline trimming cut 1 base from V and 0 bases from J; bases unmatched to any gene: 6. The CDR3 nucleotides read TGTGCCAGCAGCTTAGGCAGACTAGCGGGGGGCTACTCCTACAATGAGCAGTTCTTC. This sequence encodes CASSLGRLAGGYSYNEQFF.

Within the sample, this clonotype is medium-sized. This rearrangement joins TRBV20-1 to TRBJ2-5; 9 bases line up with TRBD2. CDR1 is DFQATT, CDR2 SNEGSKA, per germline (reference sequence). J gave up 5 bases and V 1 base, and 8 bases lay outside the gene matches. This CDR3 has 15 amino acids. The CDR3 nucleotides read TGCAGTGCTAGAGGGTCGGCGGGGGGGCGGGAGACCCAGTACTTC. Encoded protein: CSARGSAGGRETQYF.

The table lists this clonotype with a few counts. This chain uses TRBV6-1 with TRBJ1-5; D gene ambiguous. In germline, CDR1 is MNHNS, CDR2 SASEGT. CDR3 length: 14 amino acids. V lost 6 bases, J lost 8 bases, and 17 bases lay in between. CDR3 nucleotide sequence: TGTGCCAGCAGCCTAGTCAGGCGGCCGGAGCCCCAGCATTTT. This sequence encodes CASSLVRRPEPQHF.

This clonotype was seen many times. This chain connects TRBV28 to TRBJ1-1, with a possible D match to TRBD1 (5 bases). V lost 1 base and J lost 7, with 13 bases in between. CDR3 length equals 14 residues. Germline V gives CDR1 MDHEN, CDR2 SYDVKM. The CDR3 here is CASSLSRTGFEAFF. The CDR3 region has the DNA TGTGCCAGCAGTTTATCCCGAACAGGCTTTGAAGCTTTCTTT.

This clonotype was counted many times. The chain uses TRBV20-1 and TRBJ2-1; 14 bases line up with TRBD2. Trimming at V came to 4 bases and at J to 8 bases, leaving 4 bases not matched to a gene. Germline V gene sequence: CDR1 DFQATT, CDR2 SNEGSKA (reference sequence). The CDR3 length is 14 residues. CDR3 bases: TGCAGTGCTATAAGACTAGCGGGGGGGTATGAGCAGTTCTTC. Residues: CSAIRLAGGYEQFF.

This clonotype was detected many times. CDR3 in amino acids: CASSSLWGLAGAKDTQYF. Here the CDR3 DNA reads TGTGCCAGCAGTTCATTATGGGGACTAGCGGGGGCGAAGGATACGCAGTATTTT. This chain links TRBV6-2 or TRBV6-3 with TRBJ2-3; TRBD2 matches 14 bases. The V gene's germline CDR1 is MNHEY and CDR2 SVGEGT. The CDR3 is made up of 18 amino acids. Trimming at V came to 4 bases and at J to 6 bases, leaving 12 bases not matched to a gene.

This clonotype has at least ten counts. The chain links TRBV29-1 to TRBJ2-1; TRBD1 might be the D (6 bases). The germline V gene encodes CDR1 SQVTM and CDR2 ANQGSEA. Between the trimmed V and J ends, which lost 4 bases and 5 bases, there was a span of 21 bases. This CDR3 comprises 16 residues. The CDR3 region is CSVAGQITPPHNEQFF. As DNA, the CDR3 is TGCAGCGTTGCGGGACAAATTACTCCCCCCCACAATGAGCAGTTCTTC.

There are many counts of this clonotype. The chain combines TRBV4-2 with TRBJ1-3; D unclear. The CDR3 is 17 residues long. Trimming left V 5 bases short and J 0 bases short, with 17 bases between. Germline lookup yields CDR1 LGHNA and CDR2 YNFKEQ. This CDR3 reads CASSSQAGRNSGNTIYF. The CDR3 coding sequence is TGTGCCAGCAGCTCTCAAGCGGGGAGAAACTCTGGAAACACCATATATTTT.

V and J are TRBV19 and TRBJ1-2; unclear D gene. This CDR3 contains 11 residues. V shed 3 bases and J shed 9 bases, with 8 bases lying between them. Germline values: CDR1 LNHDA, CDR2 SQIVND (reference sequence). The CDR3 spells CASSILQSYTF. The CDR3 DNA sequence: TGTGCCAGTAGTATTCTTCAGAGCTACACCTTC.

This clonotype was seen many times. V usage is TRBV6-5 and J usage is TRBJ1-2, with TRBD1 matching 9 bases. CDR1 MNHEY and CDR2 SVGAGI come from the germline V gene. V gave up 5 bases and J gave up 8 bases; unmatched junction bases: 6. This CDR3 comprises 13 residues. CDR3 sequence reads: CASSKGQGLGYTF. The CDR3 bases are TGTGCCAGCAGTAAGGGACAGGGCTTGGGCTACACCTTC.

This clonotype showed up many times. J is TRBJ1-5 and V is TRBV20-1; TRBD1 agrees at 7 bases. Trimming took 1 base from V and 3 from J; bases not matched to a gene: 3. The CDR3 loop spans 14 amino acids. CDR1 is DFQATT, CDR2 SNEGSKA, per germline (reference sequence). The CDR3 protein is CSARVGQANQPQHF. CDR3 nucleotide sequence: TGCAGTGCTAGAGTTGGACAGGCCAATCAGCCCCAGCATTTT.

This clonotype was detected ten times or more. This chain connects TRBV29-1 to TRBJ2-5; no clear D. Germline values: CDR1 SQVTM, CDR2 ANQGSEA. Deletions cut 5 bases from V and 1 base from J, with 8 bases between. This CDR3 is built from 12 residues. The DNA of the CDR3 is TGCAGCGTTCGTTCAGGCCAAGAGACCCAGTACTTC. Its translation: CSVRSGQETQYF.

V is TRBV4-1 and J is TRBJ2-7, with TRBD1 matching over 7 bases. V dropped 9 bases and J dropped 4; count of bases not matched to a gene: 15. This CDR3 contains 15 residues. Germline assignment: CDR1 MGHRA and CDR2 YSYEKL. The CDR3 spells CARSEIGTVLYEQYF. The CDR3 DNA follows: TGCGCCAGAAGCGAAATTGGGACAGTTCTATACGAGCAGTACTTC.

Details on this clonotype: One base away lies a much larger clone, so this may be a sequencing read error. J is TRBJ2-3 and V is TRBV10-2, with a possible D match to TRBD1 (6 bases). This CDR3 has 14 residues. Germline V gene lookup returns CDR1 WSHSY and CDR2 SAAADI. CDR3 sequence: CATKTGQSRGTKYF. In DNA, the CDR3 is TGCGCCACCAAAACCGGACAGTCTCGGGGTACGAAGTATTTT.

This clonotype was observed many times. J is TRBJ2-1 and V is TRBV11-2, with 10 bases lining up with TRBD2. The germline CDR1 and CDR2 sequences are SGHAT and FQNNGV. This CDR3 contains 16 residues. V shed 5 bases, J shed 8 bases, and the junction held 12 bases outside the gene matches. For the CDR3, the DNA is TGTGCCAGCAGCCCCGGGTCCAGCGGGGGGGCCCATGAGCAGTTCTTC. Its translation: CASSPGSSGGAHEQFF.

Ten or more counts support this clonotype. The V gene is TRBV7-2, the J gene TRBJ1-4, with D possibly matching TRBD1 (5 bases). Looked up from germline, CDR1 is SGHTA and CDR2 is FQGNSA. The ends were cut back, 4 bases at V and 5 bases at J, with 17 bases in the middle. This CDR3 spans 16 amino acids. DNA of the CDR3: TGTGCCAGCAGCTCGCCGCAGGGTAGGAGGAATGAAAAACTGTTTTTT. It encodes CASSSPQGRRNEKLFF.